These 3 T cell receptor beta chains share one sample of origin, sequenced in a study of graft-versus-host responses after intestinal transplantation. Sequenced by immunoSEQ multiplex PCR; TCRdb stores in-frame clones only, minus some. The sample has tens of thousands of clones, approximately 96% seen once. What these receptors recognize is not known. The sequencing here drew on unstimulated CD8+ T cells sorted from spleen or lymph node cells, taken before transplant. These receptors were obtained from a human donor who was the organ donor for an intestinal transplant.

This chain connects TRBV2 to TRBJ2-2, with TRBD2 identical over 10 bases. This CDR3 is built from 19 residues. Germline CDR1 is SNHLY and CDR2 is FYNNEI. Trimming removed 5 bases from V and 0 bases from J; junction bases left unmatched: 12. The DNA of the CDR3 is TGTGCCAGCAGTCCAGCGGGGGGGGAATACCCACCGAACACCGGGGAGCTGTTTTTT. Protein: CASSPAGGEYPPNTGELFF.

The chain uses TRBV13 and TRBJ2-3; D tentatively fits TRBD1 or TRBD2 (7 bases each). Germline CDR1 PRHDT, CDR2 FYEKMQ (reference sequence). The CDR3 totals 16 residues. The germline V and J ends were trimmed by 5 bases and 0 bases, with 15 bases remaining between them. The CDR3 DNA reads as TGTGCCAGCAGCCAGGGGGGGCCCTTAAGCACAGATACGCAGTATTTT. Translation gives CASSQGGPLSTDTQYF.

The J gene is TRBJ2-2, the V gene TRBV6-6; TRBD2 is a possible D gene (6 bases). The V end was cut by 8 bases, the J end by 7 bases, with 20 bases between. From germline, CDR1 is MNHNY and CDR2 SVGAGI (reference sequence). This CDR3 is 15 amino acids long. The CDR3 is CASRPRDSTLGELFF. In DNA, the CDR3 is TGTGCCAGCCGTCCCCGGGACTCCACCCTCGGGGAGCTGTTTTTT.